The sequence of this T cell receptor beta chain was determined in a study of cytomegalovirus exposure and HLA in healthy donors. Study results and limitations: Researchers reported that a few CMV-associated chains were confirmed in vitro as CMV antigen-specific. Some TCR beta chains (roughly 150 of them) were listed as cytomegalovirus-associated.

The approximately 120-subject validation cohort, separate from the approximately 670-subject first cohort, included the donors. Sequencing used immunoSEQ multiplex PCR; TCRdb keeps in-frame clones, though not all of them. The profile shows about 160,000 clones, about nine tenths of them singletons. Concerning this clone itself: Its antigen remains unidentified.

The V gene lost 3 bases and the J gene lost 0 bases, with 8 bases spanning the gap. The CDR3 consists of 14 residues. The germline gives CDR1 MDHEN, CDR2 SYDVKM. The sequenced material came from PBMCs. The sequence came from a woman in her late teens or twenties in good health and CMV-seropositive. The chain links TRBV28 to TRBJ1-1, with D maybe TRBD1 (5 bases). The CDR3 sequence is CASSLGGVNTEAFF. CDR3 nucleotide sequence: TGTGCCAGCAGTTTGGGAGGGGTGAACACTGAAGCTTTCTTT.